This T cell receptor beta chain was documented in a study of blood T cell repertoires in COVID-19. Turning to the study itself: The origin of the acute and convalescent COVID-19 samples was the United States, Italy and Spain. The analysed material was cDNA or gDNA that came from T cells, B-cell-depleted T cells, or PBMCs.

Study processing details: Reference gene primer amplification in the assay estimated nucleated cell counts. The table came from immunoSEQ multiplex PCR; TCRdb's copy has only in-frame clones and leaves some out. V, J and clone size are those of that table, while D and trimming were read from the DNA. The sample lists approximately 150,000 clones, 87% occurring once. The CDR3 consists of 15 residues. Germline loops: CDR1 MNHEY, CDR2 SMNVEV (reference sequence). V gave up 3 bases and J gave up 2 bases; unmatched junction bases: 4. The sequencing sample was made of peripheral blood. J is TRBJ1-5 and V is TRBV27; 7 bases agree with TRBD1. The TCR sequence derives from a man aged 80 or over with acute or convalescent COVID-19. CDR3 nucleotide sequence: TGTGCCAGCAGTTTCGCCAGGGGGGGCAATCAGCCCCAGCATTTT. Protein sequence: CASSFARGGNQPQHF.